Shown below are 27 T cell receptor beta chains from a single sample sequenced in a study of T-cell memory formation after mild COVID-19. MiXCR, run by TCRdb on the 5' RACE reads, gives a single entry per CDR3 protein. The data hold 170,000 or so distinct CDR3 sequences, with 31% observed a single time. The specimen sequenced was PBMCs or a T cell subset sorted from them (not recorded which). These TCRs come from an adult woman who had mild COVID-19 (a few samples of this study predate the infection). Cell type and time point are not known.

This clonotype has only a few counts. The CDR3 DNA follows: TGCAGTGCTAGCTCGAGGGACAATGAGCAGTTCTTC. It is translated as CSASSRDNEQFF. The rearrangement joins TRBV20-1 to TRBJ2-1, with D possibly being TRBD2 (5 bases). Trimming stripped 3 bases from V and 5 bases from J, with 8 bases between. Germline assignment: CDR1 DFQATT and CDR2 SNEGSKA (reference sequence). This CDR3 has 12 amino acids.

The chain joins TRBV6-1 to TRBJ1-5; TRBD1 matches 9 bases. With V trimmed by 1 base and J by 7 bases, 5 bases remained unmatched. This CDR3 is 15 amino acids long. The V gene's germline CDR1 is MNHNS and CDR2 SASEGT. The CDR3 protein is CASSEDRDRAQPQHF. The DNA for the CDR3 is TGTGCCAGCAGTGAAGACCGGGACAGGGCCCAGCCCCAGCATTTT.

The rearrangement joins TRBV19 to TRBJ1-5; D remains unclear. CDR1 is LNHDA and CDR2 is SQIVND in the germline V gene (reference sequence). V dropped 1 base and J dropped 7 bases, with 11 bases sitting between them. The CDR3 runs 14 residues. CDR3 residues: CASSIGKSGQPQHF. CDR3 sequence (DNA): TGTGCCAGTAGTATAGGGAAATCGGGGCAGCCCCAGCATTTT.

The J gene is TRBJ2-3, the V gene TRBV3-1; tentative D call: TRBD2 (5 bases). Germline loops: CDR1 LGHDT, CDR2 YNNKEL (reference sequence). Between the trimmed V and J ends, which lost 4 bases and 2 bases, there was a span of 16 bases. The CDR3 is made up of 16 amino acids. The CDR3 sequence is CASSPHPSGITDTQYF. CDR3 nucleotides: TGTGCCAGCAGCCCGCATCCTTCCGGGATCACAGATACGCAGTATTTT.

This clonotype was detected a few times. The CDR3, as DNA: TGCGCCAGCAGCTTCCCGACTAGCGGGGTAAGCAATGAGCAGTTCTTC. Protein: CASSFPTSGVSNEQFF. The rearrangement joins TRBV5-1 to TRBJ2-1, with 11 bases matching TRBD2. Germline trimming cut 2 bases from V and 6 bases from J; bases unmatched to any gene: 7. This CDR3 is built from 16 residues. Germline V lookup: CDR1 SGHRS, CDR2 YFSETQ.

The rearrangement links TRBV12-3 or TRBV12-4 to TRBJ1-1; TRBD1 matches at 8 bases. The CDR3 has 16 amino acids. With V trimmed by 3 bases and J by 0 bases, 6 bases remained unmatched. The CDR3 reads CASSFGGQALNTEAFF. CDR3 nucleotide sequence: TGTGCCAGCAGTTTCGGGGGACAGGCTTTGAACACTGAAGCTTTCTTT.

The chain joins TRBV5-1 to TRBJ2-5, with 9 bases lining up with TRBD1. V lost 4 bases to trimming and J lost 2 bases; unmatched junction nucleotides: 6. Germline CDR1 is SGHRS and CDR2 is YFSETQ. The CDR3 has 15 residues. CDR3 protein: CASSHGDRGQETQYF. The CDR3 nucleotides are TGCGCCAGCAGCCACGGTGACAGGGGGCAAGAGACCCAGTACTTC.

This clonotype was counted a few times. The chain couples TRBV12-3 or TRBV12-4 to TRBJ1-6; the match to TRBD1 covers 7 bases. V lost 5 bases to trimming and J lost 9 bases; unmatched junction nucleotides: 10. The CDR3 length is 15 residues. The CDR3 here is CASSVGTAKGSPLHF. The CDR3 nucleotides are TGTGCCAGCAGTGTCGGGACAGCTAAGGGTTCACCCCTCCACTTT.

The chain carries TRBV5-1 and TRBJ1-1, with D perhaps TRBD1 (5 bases). This CDR3 region has 15 residues. Trimming pared 4 bases from V and 0 bases from J, leaving 13 bases between. Germline V gene lookup returns CDR1 SGHRS and CDR2 YFSETQ. The CDR3 reads CASSTAGAMNTEAFF. The CDR3 DNA reads as TGCGCCAGCAGCACGGCTGGGGCAATGAACACTGAAGCTTTCTTT.

The chain has TRBV11-2 and TRBJ1-2; 7 bases agree with TRBD1. The trim removed 1 base at V and 2 bases at J, leaving 7 bases unmatched. The length of the CDR3 is 16 residues. In germline, CDR1 is SGHAT, CDR2 FQNNGV. CDR3: CASSLGSGQINYGYTF. The CDR3 DNA follows: TGTGCCAGCAGCTTAGGCTCGGGACAGATAAACTATGGCTACACCTTC.

This clonotype turned up a few times. The chain recombines TRBV5-1 with TRBJ1-1; D ambiguous. Trimming took 6 bases from V and 0 from J, leaving 12 bases between them. Looked up from germline, CDR1 is SGHRS and CDR2 is YFSETQ. The CDR3 has 14 amino acids. CDR3: CASIPPGLNTEAFF. Written as DNA, the CDR3 is TGCGCCAGCATTCCCCCCGGGTTGAACACTGAAGCTTTCTTT.

V gene TRBV6-5 combines with J gene TRBJ2-7, with a possible D match to TRBD1 (5 bases). The CDR3 has 14 residues. V was clipped by 8 bases and J by 2 bases, with 16 bases between them. Looked up from germline, CDR1 is MNHEY and CDR2 is SVGAGI. CDR3 DNA sequence: TGTGCCAGCCGCCGACAGACCGGCCCCTACGAGCAGTACTTC. Translation: CASRRQTGPYEQYF.

This clonotype was counted between two and nine times. The rearrangement joins TRBV5-5 to TRBJ2-7; D is perhaps TRBD1 (5 bases). The germline V gene encodes CDR1 SGHKS and CDR2 YYEKEE (reference sequence). V dropped 6 bases and J dropped 2 bases, with 9 bases sitting between them. The CDR3 extends over 12 amino acids. The CDR3 region has the DNA TGTGCCAGCACCATAGGGGCCTACGAGCAGTACTTC. It codes for CASTIGAYEQYF.

This clonotype was seen more than once but under ten times. The chain combines TRBV6-4 with TRBJ1-1; D is unclear. CDR1 is MRHNA and CDR2 is SNTAGT in the germline V gene. The V gene lost 6 bases and the J gene lost 4 bases, with 12 bases spanning the gap. CDR3 length: 13 amino acids. The CDR3 DNA reads as TGTGCCAGCAGCGAGGCTCCATCCACTGAAGCTTTCTTT. Its translation: CASSEAPSTEAFF.

The V call is TRBV20-1, the J call TRBJ2-5; TRBD2 matches at 12 bases. The trim removed 0 bases at V and 4 bases at J, leaving 6 bases unmatched. Germline V gene data show CDR1 as DFQATT and CDR2 as SNEGSKA (reference sequence). CDR3 length: 16 residues. The CDR3 nucleotides read TGCAGTGCTAGAGATCTAGCGGGGGGGCCTCGAGAGACCCAGTACTTC. Translated: CSARDLAGGPRETQYF.

This clonotype was counted only a few times. This chain uses TRBV12-3 or TRBV12-4 with TRBJ2-1, with unresolved D. Between the trimmed V and J ends, which lost 8 bases and 2 bases, there was a span of 10 bases. There are 13 residues in the CDR3. The chain's CDR3 is CASVPSPYNEQFF. The CDR3 nucleotides read TGTGCCAGCGTACCCTCTCCCTACAATGAGCAGTTCTTC.

The chain employs TRBV2 and TRBJ2-7, with D tentatively TRBD2 (5 bases). Germline V gene data show CDR1 as SNHLY and CDR2 as FYNNEI. Trimming cost V 2 bases and J 0 bases, with 8 bases left between them. The length of the CDR3 is 14 residues. The CDR3 reads CASSETGVSYEQYF. The CDR3 DNA follows: TGTGCCAGCAGTGAAACCGGGGTCTCCTACGAGCAGTACTTC.

This clonotype has a handful of counts. V gene TRBV20-1 combines with J gene TRBJ2-3; D might be TRBD2 (5 bases). The germline V gene has CDR1 DFQATT and CDR2 SNEGSKA (reference sequence). V was cut by 3 bases and J by 2 bases, with 9 bases left in between. The CDR3 totals 13 residues. CDR3: CSARLAATDTQYF. For the CDR3, the DNA is TGCAGTGCTAGGCTAGCAGCCACAGATACGCAGTATTTT.

V is TRBV4-3 and J is TRBJ2-1; 8 positions match TRBD2. Germline V CDR1 and CDR2: LGHNA, YSLEER. This CDR3 is 15 amino acids long. Trimming took 5 bases from V and 10 from J; bases not matched to a gene: 13. The CDR3 spells CASSVRAGEFIEQFF. The DNA of the CDR3 is TGCGCCAGCAGCGTTCGAGCGGGAGAGTTTATAGAGCAGTTCTTC.

The CDR3 loop is CASSIERDYGYTF. The CDR3 nucleotides are TGTGCCAGTAGTATAGAAAGGGACTATGGCTACACCTTC. This chain uses TRBV19 with TRBJ1-2; unclear D gene. Trimming removed 0 bases from V and 3 bases from J, with 5 bases in between. The CDR3 contains 13 residues. Germline CDR1 LNHDA, CDR2 SQIVND (reference sequence). Supplemented by reference TRBV19 and TRBJ1-2, the full variable domain reads DGGITQSPKYLFRKEGQNVTLSCEQNLNHDAMYWYRQDPGQGLRLIYYSQIVNDFQKGDIAEGYSVSREKKESFPLTVTSAQKNPTAFYLCASSIERDYGYTFGSGTRLTVV.

The chain has TRBV12-3 or TRBV12-4 and TRBJ1-6; D is perhaps TRBD1 (5 bases). CDR3 length equals 14 residues. V dropped 8 bases and J dropped 15 bases, with 23 bases sitting between them. The CDR3 DNA sequence: TGTGCCAGCTCTTCTGCGGGGACTCTCCGGGGCCTCCACTTT. Protein sequence: CASSSAGTLRGLHF.

V is TRBV29-1 and J is TRBJ2-2; D is ambiguous. The CDR3 has 13 amino acids. Trimming pared 4 bases from V and 1 base from J, leaving 7 bases between. Germline V gene data show CDR1 as SQVTM and CDR2 as ANQGSEA. CDR3 amino acids: CSVVLENTGELFF. Written as DNA, the CDR3 is TGCAGCGTTGTTCTGGAGAACACCGGGGAGCTGTTTTTT.

The chain links TRBV5-1 to TRBJ2-2; 7 bases match TRBD1. V trimming: 3 bases; J trimming: 0 bases; junction bases outside the gene matches: 2. Germline CDR1 SGHRS, CDR2 YFSETQ. The CDR3 has 15 residues. CDR3 in amino acids: CASSWGTANTGELFF. CDR3 sequence (DNA): TGCGCCAGCAGCTGGGGGACAGCGAACACCGGGGAGCTGTTTTTT.

This clonotype was recorded a few times. The chain is built from TRBV6-1 and TRBJ1-2, with TRBD1 identical over 7 bases. This CDR3 comprises 15 residues. V trimming: 1 base; J trimming: 2 bases; junction bases outside the gene matches: 4. Germline V lookup: CDR1 MNHNS, CDR2 SASEGT. CDR3 DNA: TGTGCCAGCAGTGAAGAGGGACAGACGAACTATGGCTACACCTTC. It translates to CASSEEGQTNYGYTF.

A few counts support this clonotype. This rearrangement joins TRBV5-1 to TRBJ1-1, with 9 bases that match TRBD1. J lost 6 bases, V lost 4 bases, and 13 bases had no gene match. The CDR3 has 16 amino acids. In germline, CDR1 is SGHRS, CDR2 YFSETQ. CDR3 DNA sequence: TGCGCCAGCAGCCCCCCCGGGGGACAGGGTATCCCTGAAGCTTTCTTT. Translating gives CASSPPGGQGIPEAFF.

This chain joins TRBV7-2 and TRBJ2-3; maybe TRBD1 (6 bases). The length of the CDR3 is 15 residues. Germline CDR1 and CDR2: SGHTA and FQGNSA. V lost 8 bases to trimming and J lost 2 bases, with 17 bases between them. The CDR3 reads CASRAGAVLTDTQYF. CDR3 in DNA: TGTGCCAGCCGAGCAGGGGCGGTGCTCACAGATACGCAGTATTTT.

This clonotype was seen more than once but under ten times. V gene TRBV12-3 or TRBV12-4 combines with J gene TRBJ2-3; 7 bases are a match to TRBD1. J gave up 2 bases and V 5 bases, and 7 bases lay outside the gene matches. The CDR3 is 15 amino acids. CDR3 DNA: TGTGCCAGCAGTCCCCGGGACAGAATCACAGATACGCAGTATTTT. Protein product: CASSPRDRITDTQYF.